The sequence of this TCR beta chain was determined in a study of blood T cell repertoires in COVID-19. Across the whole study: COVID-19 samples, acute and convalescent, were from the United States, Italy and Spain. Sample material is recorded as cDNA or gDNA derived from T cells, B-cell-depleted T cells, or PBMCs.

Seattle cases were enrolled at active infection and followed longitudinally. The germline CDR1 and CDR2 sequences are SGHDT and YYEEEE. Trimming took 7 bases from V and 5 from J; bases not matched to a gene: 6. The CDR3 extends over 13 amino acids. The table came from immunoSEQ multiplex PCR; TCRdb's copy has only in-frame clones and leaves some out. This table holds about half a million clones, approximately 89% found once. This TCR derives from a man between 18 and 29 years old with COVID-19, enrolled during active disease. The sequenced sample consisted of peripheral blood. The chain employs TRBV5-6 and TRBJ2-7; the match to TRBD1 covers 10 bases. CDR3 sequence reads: CASGRDRGHEQYF. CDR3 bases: TGTGCCAGCGGGAGGGACAGGGGACACGAGCAGTACTTC.